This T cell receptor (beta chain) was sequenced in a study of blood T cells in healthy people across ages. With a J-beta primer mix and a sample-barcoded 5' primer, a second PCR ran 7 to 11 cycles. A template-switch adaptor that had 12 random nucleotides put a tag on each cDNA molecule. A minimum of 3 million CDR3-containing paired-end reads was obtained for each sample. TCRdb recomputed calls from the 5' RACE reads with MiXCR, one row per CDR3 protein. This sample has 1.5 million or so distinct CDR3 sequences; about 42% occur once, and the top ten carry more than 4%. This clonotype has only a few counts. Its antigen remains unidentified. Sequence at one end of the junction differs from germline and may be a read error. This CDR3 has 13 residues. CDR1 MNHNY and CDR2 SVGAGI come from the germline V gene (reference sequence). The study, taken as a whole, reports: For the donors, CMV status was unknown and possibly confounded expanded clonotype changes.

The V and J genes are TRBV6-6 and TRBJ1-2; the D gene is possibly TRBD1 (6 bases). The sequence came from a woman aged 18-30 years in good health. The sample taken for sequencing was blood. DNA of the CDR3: TGTGCCAGCACGTTACGGGACAACTCTGGCTACACCTTC. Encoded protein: CASTLRDNSGYTF.